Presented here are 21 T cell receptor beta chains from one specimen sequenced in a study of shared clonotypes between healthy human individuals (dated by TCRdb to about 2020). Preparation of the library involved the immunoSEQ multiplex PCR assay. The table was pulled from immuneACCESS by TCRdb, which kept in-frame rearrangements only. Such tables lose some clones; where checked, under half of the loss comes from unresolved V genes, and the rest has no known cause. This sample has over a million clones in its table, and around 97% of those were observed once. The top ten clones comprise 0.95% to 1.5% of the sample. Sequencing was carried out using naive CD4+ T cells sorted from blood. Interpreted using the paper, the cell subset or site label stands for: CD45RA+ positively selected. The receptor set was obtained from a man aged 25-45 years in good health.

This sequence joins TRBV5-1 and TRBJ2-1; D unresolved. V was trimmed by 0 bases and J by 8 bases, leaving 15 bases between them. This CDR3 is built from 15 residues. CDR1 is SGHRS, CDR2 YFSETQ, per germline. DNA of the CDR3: TGCGCCAGCAGCTTGGCCAGAGACCCTTGGTATGAGCAGTTCTTC. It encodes CASSLARDPWYEQFF.

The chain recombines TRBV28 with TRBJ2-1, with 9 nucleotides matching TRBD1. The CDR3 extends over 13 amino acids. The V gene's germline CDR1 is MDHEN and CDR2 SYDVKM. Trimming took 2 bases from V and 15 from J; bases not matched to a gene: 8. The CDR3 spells CASSLLTGQGPFF. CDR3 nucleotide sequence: TGTGCCAGCAGTTTACTGACGGGACAGGGCCCGTTCTTC.

This chain's CDR3 is CASSSTAPLETDTQYF. The CDR3 DNA reads as TGTGCCAGCAGCTCAACAGCTCCACTAGAAACAGATACGCAGTATTTT. The genes are TRBV7-6 and TRBJ2-3, with a tentative D call TRBD2 (5 bases). The CDR3 is 16 residues long. The V end was cut by 4 bases, the J end by 3 bases, with 17 bases between. Germline-derived CDR1 and CDR2 are SGHVS and FNYEAQ.

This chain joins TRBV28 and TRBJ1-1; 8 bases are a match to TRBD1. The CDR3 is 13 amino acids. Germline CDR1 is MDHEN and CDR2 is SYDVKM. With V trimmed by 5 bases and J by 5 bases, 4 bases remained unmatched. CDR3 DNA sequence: TGTGCCAGCAGTCCTCACAGGGGGACTGAAGCTTTCTTT. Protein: CASSPHRGTEAFF.

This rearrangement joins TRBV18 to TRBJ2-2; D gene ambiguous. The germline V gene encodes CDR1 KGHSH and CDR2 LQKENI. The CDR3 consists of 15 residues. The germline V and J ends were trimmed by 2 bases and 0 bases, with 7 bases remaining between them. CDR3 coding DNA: TGTGCCAGCTCACCAGCCCCCGCGAACACCGGGGAGCTGTTTTTT. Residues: CASSPAPANTGELFF. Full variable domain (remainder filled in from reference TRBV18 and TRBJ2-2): NAGVMQNPRHLVRRRGQEARLRCSPMKGHSHVYWYRQLPEEGLKFMVYLQKENIIDESGMPKERFSAEFPKEGPSILRIQQVVRGDSAAYFCASSPAPANTGELFFGEGSRLTVL.

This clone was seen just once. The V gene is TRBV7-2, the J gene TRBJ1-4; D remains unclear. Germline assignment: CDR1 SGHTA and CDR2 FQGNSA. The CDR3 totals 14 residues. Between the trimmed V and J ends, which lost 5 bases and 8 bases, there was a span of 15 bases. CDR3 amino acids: CASSPQLGREKLFF. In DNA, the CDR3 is TGTGCCAGCAGCCCACAGTTAGGGCGAGAAAAACTGTTTTTT.

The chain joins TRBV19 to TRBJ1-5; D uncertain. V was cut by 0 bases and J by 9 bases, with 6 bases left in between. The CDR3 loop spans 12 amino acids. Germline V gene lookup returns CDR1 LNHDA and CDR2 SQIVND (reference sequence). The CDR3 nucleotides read TGTGCCAGTAGTATAGAAGAGGGGCCCCAGCATTTT. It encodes CASSIEEGPQHF.

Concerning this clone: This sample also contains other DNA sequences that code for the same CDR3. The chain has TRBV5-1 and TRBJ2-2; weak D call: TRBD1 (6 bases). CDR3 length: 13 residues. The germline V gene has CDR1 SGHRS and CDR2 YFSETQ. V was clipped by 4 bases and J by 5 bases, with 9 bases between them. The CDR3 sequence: CASSPTGTGELFF. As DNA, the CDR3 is TGCGCCAGCAGCCCTACAGGGACCGGGGAGCTGTTTTTT.

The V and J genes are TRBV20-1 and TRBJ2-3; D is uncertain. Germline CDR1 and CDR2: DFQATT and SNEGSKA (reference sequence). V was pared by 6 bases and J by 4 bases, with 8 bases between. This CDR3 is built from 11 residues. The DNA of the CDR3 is TGCAGTGCGGAATTATCAGATACGCAGTATTTT. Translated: CSAELSDTQYF.

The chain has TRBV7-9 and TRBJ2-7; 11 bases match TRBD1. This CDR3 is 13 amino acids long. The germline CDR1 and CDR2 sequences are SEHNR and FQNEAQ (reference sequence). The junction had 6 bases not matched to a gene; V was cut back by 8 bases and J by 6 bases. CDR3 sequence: CASLAGTGGEQYF. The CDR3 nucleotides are TGTGCCAGCCTTGCCGGGACAGGGGGCGAGCAGTACTTC.

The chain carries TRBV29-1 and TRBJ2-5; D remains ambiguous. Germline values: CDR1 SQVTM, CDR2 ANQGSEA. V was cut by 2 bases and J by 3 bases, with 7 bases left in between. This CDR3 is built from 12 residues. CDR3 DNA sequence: TGCAGCGTTGAAAGACTTAAAGAGACCCAGTACTTC. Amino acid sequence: CSVERLKETQYF. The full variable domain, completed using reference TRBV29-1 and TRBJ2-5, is SAVISQKPSRDICQRGTSLTIQCQVDSQVTMMFWYRQQPGQSLTLIATANQGSEATYESGFVIDKFPISRPNLTFSTLTVSNMSPEDSSIYLCSVERLKETQYFGPGTRLLVL.

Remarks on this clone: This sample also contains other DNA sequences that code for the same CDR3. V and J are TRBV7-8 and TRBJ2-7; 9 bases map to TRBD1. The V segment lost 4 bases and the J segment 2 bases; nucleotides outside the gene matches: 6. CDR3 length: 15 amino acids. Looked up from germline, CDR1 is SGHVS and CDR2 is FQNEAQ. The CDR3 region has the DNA TGTGCCAGCAGCTCCCCCGGGACAGGGACCTACGAGCAGTACTTC. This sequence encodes CASSSPGTGTYEQYF.

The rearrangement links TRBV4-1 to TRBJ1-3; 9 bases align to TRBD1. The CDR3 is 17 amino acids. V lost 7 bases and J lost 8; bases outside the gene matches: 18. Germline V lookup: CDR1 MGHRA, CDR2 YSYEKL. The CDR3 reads CASTRDRDPTGFDTIYF. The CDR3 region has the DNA TGCGCCAGCACCCGGGACAGGGACCCTACCGGATTCGACACCATATATTTT.

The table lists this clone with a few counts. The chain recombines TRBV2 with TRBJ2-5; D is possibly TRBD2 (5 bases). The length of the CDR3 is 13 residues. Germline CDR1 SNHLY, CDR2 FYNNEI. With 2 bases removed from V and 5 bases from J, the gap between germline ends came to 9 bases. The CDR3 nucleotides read TGTGCCAGCAGTGAATTGAGCGGCGAGACCCAGTACTTC. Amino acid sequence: CASSELSGETQYF. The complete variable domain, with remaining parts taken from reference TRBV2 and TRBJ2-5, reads EPEVTQTPSHQVTQMGQEVILRCVPISNHLYFYWYRQILGQKVEFLVSFYNNEISEKSEIFDDQFSVERPDGSNFTLKIRSTKLEDSAMYFCASSELSGETQYFGPGTRLLVL.

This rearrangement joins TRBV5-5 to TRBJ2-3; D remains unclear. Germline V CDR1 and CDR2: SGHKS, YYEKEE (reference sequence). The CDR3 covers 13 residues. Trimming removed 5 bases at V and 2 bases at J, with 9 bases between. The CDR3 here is CASSGFFTDTQYF. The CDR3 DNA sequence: TGTGCCAGCAGTGGTTTCTTCACAGATACGCAGTATTTT.

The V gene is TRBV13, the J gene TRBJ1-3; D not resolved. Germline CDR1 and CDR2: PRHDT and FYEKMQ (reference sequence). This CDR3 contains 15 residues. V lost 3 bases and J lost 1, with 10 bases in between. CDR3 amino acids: CASSFPTRSGNTIYF. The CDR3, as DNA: TGTGCCAGCAGCTTCCCGACAAGGTCTGGAAACACCATATATTTT.

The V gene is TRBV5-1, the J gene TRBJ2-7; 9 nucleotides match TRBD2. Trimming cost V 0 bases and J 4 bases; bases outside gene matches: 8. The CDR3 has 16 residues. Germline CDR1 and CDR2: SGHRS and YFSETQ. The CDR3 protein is CASSLVSSGMPYEQYF. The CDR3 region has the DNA TGCGCCAGCAGCTTGGTTTCTAGCGGGATGCCTTACGAGCAGTACTTC.

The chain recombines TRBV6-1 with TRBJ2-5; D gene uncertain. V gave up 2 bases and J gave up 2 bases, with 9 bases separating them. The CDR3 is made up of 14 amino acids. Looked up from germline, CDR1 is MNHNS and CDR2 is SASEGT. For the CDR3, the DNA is TGTGCCAGCAGTGAATCCAGGATTCAAGAGACCCAGTACTTC. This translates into CASSESRIQETQYF.

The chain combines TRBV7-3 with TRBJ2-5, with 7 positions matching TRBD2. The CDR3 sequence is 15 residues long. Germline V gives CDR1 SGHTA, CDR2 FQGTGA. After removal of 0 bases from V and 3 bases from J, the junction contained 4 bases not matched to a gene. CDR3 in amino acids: CASSLTPSGKETQYF. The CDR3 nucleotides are TGTGCCAGCAGCTTAACGCCTAGCGGCAAAGAGACCCAGTACTTC.

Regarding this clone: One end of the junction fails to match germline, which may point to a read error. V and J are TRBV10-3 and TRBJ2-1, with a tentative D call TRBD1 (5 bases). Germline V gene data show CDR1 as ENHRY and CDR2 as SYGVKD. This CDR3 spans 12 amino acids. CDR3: CATKGPGDEQFF. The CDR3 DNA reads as TGCGCGACCAAGGGGCCGGGCGATGAGCAGTTCTTC.

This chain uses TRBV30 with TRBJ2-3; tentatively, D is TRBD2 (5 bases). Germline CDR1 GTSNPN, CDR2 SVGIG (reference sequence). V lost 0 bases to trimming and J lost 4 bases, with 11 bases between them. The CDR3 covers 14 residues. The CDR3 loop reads CAWSVGWRADTQYF. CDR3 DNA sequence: TGTGCCTGGAGTGTAGGTTGGCGGGCAGATACGCAGTATTTT.